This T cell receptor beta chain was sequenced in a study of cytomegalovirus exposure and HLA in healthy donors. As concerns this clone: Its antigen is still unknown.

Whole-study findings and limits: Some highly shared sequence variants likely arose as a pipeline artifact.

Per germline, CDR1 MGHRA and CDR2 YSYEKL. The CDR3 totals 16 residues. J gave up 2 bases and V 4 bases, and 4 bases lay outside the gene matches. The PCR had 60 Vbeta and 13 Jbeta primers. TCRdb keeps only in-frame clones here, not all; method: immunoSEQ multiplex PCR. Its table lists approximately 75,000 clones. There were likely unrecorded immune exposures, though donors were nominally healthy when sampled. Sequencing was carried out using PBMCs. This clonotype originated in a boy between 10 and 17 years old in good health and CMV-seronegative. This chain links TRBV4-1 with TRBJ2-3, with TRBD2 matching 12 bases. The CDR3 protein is CASSLRTSGATDTQYF. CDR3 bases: TGCGCCAGCAGCCTAAGGACTAGCGGGGCCACAGATACGCAGTATTTT.